A selection of T cell receptor beta chains follows, all from one sample in a study of T cell responses to AZD1222 COVID-19 vaccine. Produced via immunoSEQ multiplex PCR; TCRdb's table is partial and in-frame only. The table records 100,000 to 150,000 clones, approximately 89% of them present only once. Specimen: peripheral blood, collected on day 0 of AZD1222 vaccination. These TCRs come from an adult in good health. Both conserved end residues are part of each CDR3. Fields, in order: clone size, J gene, D gene, V gene, CDR3 protein, CDR3 DNA. The D gene is left open where the match is weak. Expanded clones are given a class, and other clones once, few, many or no size at all.

clone size: once
J gene: TRBJ2-7
D gene: NA
V gene: TRBV3-1/TRBV3-2
CDR3 protein: CASSQERGREQYF
CDR3 DNA: TGTGCCAGCAGCCAAGAGAGAGGTCGCGAGCAGTACTTC

clone size: NA
J gene: TRBJ2-5
D gene: NA
V gene: TRBV12-3/TRBV12-4
CDR3 protein: CASSPFGGETQYF
CDR3 DNA: TGTGCCAGCAGTCCCTTCGGTGGAGAGACCCAGTACTTC

clone size: NA
J gene: TRBJ2-1
D gene: TRBD2
V gene: TRBV10-1
CDR3 protein: CASSEQRGAVYEQFF
CDR3 DNA: TGCGCCAGCAGTGAACAGCGGGGGGCGGTTTATGAGCAGTTCTTC

clone size: NA
J gene: TRBJ1-3
D gene: NA
V gene: TRBV3-1/TRBV3-2
CDR3 protein: CASSQGAGNTIYF
CDR3 DNA: TGTGCCAGCAGCCAAGGGGCAGGAAACACCATATATTTT

clone size: NA
J gene: TRBJ2-3
D gene: TRBD1
V gene: TRBV5-1
CDR3 protein: CASRPTGISTDTQYF
CDR3 DNA: TGCGCCAGCCGGCCGACAGGGATAAGCACAGATACGCAGTATTTT

clone size: NA
J gene: TRBJ2-7
D gene: NA
V gene: TRBV18
CDR3 protein: CASSPRPRNTYSYEQYF
CDR3 DNA: TGTGCCAGCTCACCGAGACCCCGGAACACCTACTCCTACGAGCAGTACTTC

clone size: NA
J gene: TRBJ1-4
D gene: NA
V gene: TRBV9
CDR3 protein: CASSVGVGEKLFF
CDR3 DNA: TGTGCCAGCAGCGTAGGGGTCGGCGAAAAACTGTTTTTT

clone size: NA
J gene: TRBJ1-1
D gene: NA
V gene: TRBV2
CDR3 protein: CASYQDSSFGTEAFF
CDR3 DNA: TGTGCCAGTTATCAGGACAGCTCGTTCGGCACTGAAGCTTTCTTT

clone size: once
J gene: TRBJ2-3
D gene: NA
V gene: TRBV11-1
CDR3 protein: CASSFSFGVTDTQYF
CDR3 DNA: TGTGCCAGCAGCTTCAGCTTTGGGGTCACAGATACGCAGTATTTT

clone size: NA
J gene: TRBJ2-7
D gene: TRBD2
V gene: TRBV7-2
CDR3 protein: CASSHSGRAAYEQYF
CDR3 DNA: TGTGCCAGCAGCCATAGCGGGAGGGCCGCCTACGAGCAGTACTTC

clone size: NA
J gene: TRBJ1-1
D gene: NA
V gene: TRBV6-5
CDR3 protein: CASSLAGRDTEAFF
CDR3 DNA: TGTGCCAGCAGTCTCGCGGGGCGGGACACTGAAGCTTTCTTT

clone size: NA
J gene: TRBJ2-3
D gene: NA
V gene: TRBV7-2
CDR3 protein: CASARTRGDDTQYF
CDR3 DNA: TGTGCCAGCGCCCGAACCAGGGGGGACGATACGCAGTATTTT

clone size: NA
J gene: TRBJ2-1
D gene: TRBD2
V gene: TRBV5-1
CDR3 protein: CATMASGVGDEQFF
CDR3 DNA: TGCGCTACCATGGCTAGCGGGGTTGGCGATGAGCAGTTCTTC

clone size: NA
J gene: TRBJ1-1
D gene: NA
V gene: TRBV29-1
CDR3 protein: CSVLQALNTEAFF
CDR3 DNA: TGCAGCGTGCTACAGGCTTTGAACACTGAAGCTTTCTTT

clone size: NA
J gene: TRBJ2-1
D gene: NA
V gene: TRBV10-3
CDR3 protein: CAMGDYDEQFF
CDR3 DNA: TGTGCCATGGGCGACTATGATGAGCAGTTCTTC

clone size: NA
J gene: TRBJ2-7
D gene: TRBD2
V gene: TRBV6-2/TRBV6-3
CDR3 protein: CASSYSRLAGGPYEQYF
CDR3 DNA: TGTGCCAGCAGTTACTCCCGACTAGCGGGAGGGCCCTACGAGCAGTACTTC

clone size: once
J gene: TRBJ2-4
D gene: NA
V gene: TRBV5-4
CDR3 protein: CASAENGGGSLKNIQYF
CDR3 DNA: TGTGCCAGCGCTGAGAATGGGGGCGGGAGTCTTAAAAACATTCAGTACTTC

clone size: NA
J gene: TRBJ1-2
D gene: TRBD1
V gene: TRBV7-9
CDR3 protein: CASSSPGGPGDYGYTF
CDR3 DNA: TGTGCCAGCAGCTCTCCAGGGGGGCCGGGAGACTATGGCTACACCTTC

clone size: NA
J gene: TRBJ2-2
D gene: TRBD2
V gene: TRBV3-1/TRBV3-2
CDR3 protein: CASSQVLAGGNTGELFF
CDR3 DNA: TGTGCCAGCAGCCAAGTTCTAGCGGGAGGGAACACCGGGGAGCTGTTTTTT

clone size: once
J gene: TRBJ1-3
D gene: NA
V gene: TRBV5-1
CDR3 protein: CASSPRQGRNTIYF
CDR3 DNA: TGCGCCAGCAGCCCCCGTCAGGGGAGGAACACCATATATTTT

clone size: once
J gene: TRBJ2-7
D gene: NA
V gene: TRBV5-1
CDR3 protein: CASSLGAEGEQYF
CDR3 DNA: TGCGCCAGCAGCTTGGGGGCCGAAGGGGAGCAGTACTTC

clone size: NA
J gene: TRBJ2-3
D gene: TRBD2
V gene: TRBV13
CDR3 protein: CASSWLAGPSTDTQYF
CDR3 DNA: TGTGCCAGCAGCTGGTTAGCGGGCCCCAGCACAGATACGCAGTATTTT

clone size: NA
J gene: TRBJ2-1
D gene: NA
V gene: TRBV11-2
CDR3 protein: CASSLARGAYNEQFF
CDR3 DNA: TGTGCCAGCAGCTTAGCCCGGGGCGCCTACAATGAGCAGTTCTTC

clone size: NA
J gene: TRBJ1-6
D gene: NA
V gene: TRBV4-3
CDR3 protein: CASSQDRQGYNSPLHF
CDR3 DNA: TGCGCCAGCAGCCAAGATAGGCAGGGGTATAATTCACCCCTCCACTTT

clone size: once
J gene: TRBJ2-7
D gene: NA
V gene: TRBV13
CDR3 protein: CASSPRTGTYEQYF
CDR3 DNA: TGTGCCAGCAGCCCCCGGACGGGTACCTACGAGCAGTACTTC

clone size: once
J gene: TRBJ1-4
D gene: NA
V gene: TRBV28
CDR3 protein: CASSLLGLTNEKLFF
CDR3 DNA: TGTGCCAGCAGTTTGTTGGGGCTTACTAATGAAAAACTGTTTTTT

clone size: NA
J gene: TRBJ2-2
D gene: NA
V gene: TRBV10-3
CDR3 protein: CAISPGTKNTGELFF
CDR3 DNA: TGTGCCATCAGCCCCGGGACCAAAAACACCGGGGAGCTGTTTTTT

clone size: NA
J gene: TRBJ2-3
D gene: TRBD1
V gene: TRBV9
CDR3 protein: CASSARTGRRSTDTQYF
CDR3 DNA: TGTGCCAGCAGCGCCAGGACAGGGAGGAGGAGCACAGATACGCAGTATTTT

clone size: NA
J gene: TRBJ2-5
D gene: TRBD2
V gene: TRBV9
CDR3 protein: CASSSRTSEETQYF
CDR3 DNA: TGTGCCAGCAGCTCTCGGACTAGCGAAGAGACCCAGTACTTC

clone size: once
J gene: TRBJ2-7
D gene: TRBD2
V gene: TRBV5-1
CDR3 protein: CASQEGSGLASNEQYF
CDR3 DNA: TGCGCCAGCCAGGAAGGTTCGGGACTAGCGTCCAACGAGCAGTACTTC

clone size: NA
J gene: TRBJ1-5
D gene: NA
V gene: TRBV12-2
CDR3 protein: CASRSRVSPRWGDSGNQPQHF
CDR3 DNA: TGTGCAAGTCGCTCCCGGGTGTCGCCCCGTTGGGGGGACTCGGGGAATCAGCCCCAGCATTTT

clone size: NA
J gene: TRBJ2-3
D gene: NA
V gene: TRBV9
CDR3 protein: CASSVEGVAWDTQYF
CDR3 DNA: TGTGCCAGCAGCGTAGAAGGGGTAGCATGGGATACGCAGTATTTT

clone size: NA
J gene: TRBJ1-5
D gene: NA
V gene: TRBV30
CDR3 protein: CAWSPTGYEQPQHF
CDR3 DNA: TGTGCCTGGAGTCCAACAGGGTACGAACAGCCCCAGCATTTT

clone size: NA
J gene: TRBJ1-2
D gene: TRBD1
V gene: TRBV5-4
CDR3 protein: CASSPSGTGAVYGYTF
CDR3 DNA: TGTGCCAGCAGCCCTTCTGGGACAGGGGCGGTCTATGGCTACACCTTC

clone size: NA
J gene: TRBJ2-7
D gene: TRBD1
V gene: TRBV20-1
CDR3 protein: CSASSGQTYEQYF
CDR3 DNA: TGCAGTGCTAGTTCGGGACAGACCTACGAGCAGTACTTC

clone size: NA
J gene: TRBJ2-1
D gene: NA
V gene: TRBV7-3
CDR3 protein: CASSLTPRGNNEQFF
CDR3 DNA: TGTGCCAGCAGCTTAACGCCGCGGGGAAACAATGAGCAGTTCTTC

clone size: many
J gene: TRBJ2-1
D gene: TRBD1
V gene: TRBV5-4
CDR3 protein: CASSFSRGPNEQFF
CDR3 DNA: TGTGCCAGCAGCTTCTCCAGGGGGCCCAATGAGCAGTTCTTC

clone size: NA
J gene: TRBJ1-1
D gene: NA
V gene: TRBV7-8
CDR3 protein: CASSQRGVRAFF
CDR3 DNA: TGTGCCAGCAGCCAGAGGGGGGTGAGGGCTTTCTTT

clone size: NA
J gene: TRBJ2-7
D gene: TRBD2
V gene: TRBV11-3
CDR3 protein: CASSLRPGGYEQYF
CDR3 DNA: TGTGCCAGCAGCTTACGGCCGGGGGGGTACGAGCAGTACTTC

clone size: NA
J gene: TRBJ1-3
D gene: NA
V gene: TRBV30
CDR3 protein: CAWSDGWSSGNTIYF
CDR3 DNA: TGTGCCTGGAGTGATGGCTGGAGCTCTGGAAACACCATATATTTT

clone size: few
J gene: TRBJ2-7
D gene: TRBD1
V gene: TRBV19
CDR3 protein: CASRRRQGYYEQYF
CDR3 DNA: TGTGCCAGTAGACGTCGACAGGGGTACTACGAGCAGTACTTC

clone size: NA
J gene: TRBJ1-4
D gene: NA
V gene: TRBV6-5
CDR3 protein: CASSWVSVGEKLFF
CDR3 DNA: TGTGCCAGCAGCTGGGTCTCGGTCGGTGAAAAACTGTTTTTT

clone size: NA
J gene: TRBJ1-5
D gene: NA
V gene: TRBV7-8
CDR3 protein: CASSRERNQPQHF
CDR3 DNA: TGTGCCAGCAGCCGGGAGAGAAATCAGCCCCAGCATTTT

clone size: NA
J gene: TRBJ2-1
D gene: TRBD2
V gene: TRBV5-1
CDR3 protein: CASSLVERGAHNEQFF
CDR3 DNA: TGCGCCAGCAGCTTGGTCGAGCGGGGGGCGCACAATGAGCAGTTCTTC

clone size: NA
J gene: TRBJ2-5
D gene: NA
V gene: TRBV6-6
CDR3 protein: CASSSQETQYF
CDR3 DNA: TGTGCCAGCAGTAGTCAAGAGACCCAGTACTTC

clone size: NA
J gene: TRBJ1-1
D gene: NA
V gene: TRBV3-1/TRBV3-2
CDR3 protein: CASSQENRWNTEAFF
CDR3 DNA: TGTGCCAGCAGCCAAGAAAACAGGTGGAACACTGAAGCTTTCTTT

clone size: NA
J gene: TRBJ2-5
D gene: TRBD2
V gene: TRBV5-1
CDR3 protein: CASTLAGEGETQYF
CDR3 DNA: TGCGCCAGCACCCTAGCGGGAGAAGGTGAGACCCAGTACTTC